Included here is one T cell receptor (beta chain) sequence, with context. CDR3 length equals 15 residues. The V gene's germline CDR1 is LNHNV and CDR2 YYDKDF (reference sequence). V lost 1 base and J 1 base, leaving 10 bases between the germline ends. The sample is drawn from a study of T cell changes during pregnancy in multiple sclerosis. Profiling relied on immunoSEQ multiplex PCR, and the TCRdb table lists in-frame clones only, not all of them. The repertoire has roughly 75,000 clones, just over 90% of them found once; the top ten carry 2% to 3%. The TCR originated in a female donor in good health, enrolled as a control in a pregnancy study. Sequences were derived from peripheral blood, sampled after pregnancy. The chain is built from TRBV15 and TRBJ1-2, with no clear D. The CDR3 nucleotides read TGTGCCACCAGCAGAGGGGCGGGAGTTAACTATGGCTACACCTTC. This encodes CATSRGAGVNYGYTF.